These 15 T cell receptor beta chains were sequenced from one sample in a study of cytomegalovirus exposure and HLA in healthy donors. The PCR used 60 Vbeta and 13 Jbeta primers. Method: immunoSEQ multiplex PCR; TCRdb's copy keeps in-frame clones and lacks some. This table has approximately 88,000 clones, approximately 80% appearing once. The sequenced material came from PBMCs. These TCRs come from a man in his thirties or forties in good health and CMV-seropositive.

V and J are TRBV7-2 and TRBJ2-5; 7 bases map to TRBD1. After removal of 0 bases from V and 5 bases from J, the junction contained 3 bases not matched to a gene. This CDR3 contains 14 residues. Germline lookup yields CDR1 SGHTA and CDR2 FQGNSA. The DNA of the CDR3 is TGTGCCAGCAGCTTAGCAGACAGGGCGGAGACCCAGTACTTC. The encoded protein is CASSLADRAETQYF.

This clone was seen a few times. The CDR3 loop reads CASGVADTQYF. As DNA, the CDR3 is TGTGCCTCGGGAGTGGCAGATACGCAGTATTTT. This rearrangement joins TRBV30 to TRBJ2-3; tentatively, D is TRBD2 (6 bases). This CDR3 is built from 11 residues. Germline V CDR1 and CDR2: GTSNPN, SVGIG (reference sequence). V was shortened by 7 bases and J by 4 bases, with 9 bases between the two germline ends.

J is TRBJ1-3 and V is TRBV27; D possibly corresponds to TRBD1 (5 bases). The ends were cut back, 5 bases at V and 3 bases at J, with 11 bases in the middle. CDR3 length: 14 residues. Germline V gives CDR1 MNHEY, CDR2 SMNVEV (reference sequence). The CDR3 DNA reads as TGTGCCAGCAGTAAGGGGATTGATGGAAACACCATATATTTT. Protein: CASSKGIDGNTIYF.

The chain is built from TRBV19 and TRBJ2-7, with a weak D call TRBD1 (5 bases). Looked up from germline, CDR1 is LNHDA and CDR2 is SQIVND (reference sequence). Between the trimmed V and J ends, which lost 4 bases and 0 bases, there was a span of 13 bases. CDR3 size: 15 residues. The CDR3: CASSRSDSSSYEQYF. The DNA for the CDR3 is TGTGCCAGTAGTAGATCCGACAGTAGCTCCTACGAGCAGTACTTC.

In its sample, this clone was seen a few times. This rearrangement joins TRBV4-2 to TRBJ2-6; 7 nucleotides agree with TRBD1. CDR3 length: 18 residues. Looked up from germline, CDR1 is LGHNA and CDR2 is YNFKEQ. J gave up 0 bases and V 0 bases, and 5 bases lay outside the gene matches. The CDR3 protein is CASSQDRDSASGANVLTF. The CDR3 coding sequence is TGTGCCAGCAGCCAAGATAGGGACAGTGCCTCTGGGGCCAACGTCCTGACTTTC.

V usage is TRBV2 and J usage is TRBJ1-2; TRBD1 matches 9 bases. The CDR3 extends over 14 amino acids. J was trimmed by 3 bases and V by 11 bases; bases with no gene match: 10. CDR1 and CDR2 (germline): SNHLY, FYNNEI. The CDR3 sequence: CAGGPGQGDYGYTF. The CDR3 bases are TGTGCCGGGGGTCCGGGACAGGGCGACTATGGCTACACCTTC.

The V call is TRBV7-6, the J call TRBJ2-5, with D tentatively TRBD1 (6 bases). Trimming cost V 4 bases and J 1 base, with 7 bases left between them. This CDR3 comprises 13 residues. The V gene's germline CDR1 is SGHVS and CDR2 FNYEAQ. This CDR3 reads CASSWTVQETQYF. CDR3 bases: TGTGCCAGCAGCTGGACAGTCCAAGAGACCCAGTACTTC.

This clone occurred a few times. This chain uses TRBV6-4 with TRBJ2-3, with 7 bases matching TRBD1. This CDR3 is 14 amino acids long. With 0 bases clipped from V and 4 bases from J, the junction kept 1 base outside the gene matches. Germline V gene data show CDR1 as MRHNA and CDR2 as SNTAGT. CDR3 region: CASSDSTGPDTQYF. CDR3 DNA sequence: TGTGCCAGCAGTGACTCGACAGGGCCAGATACGCAGTATTTT.

In this sample, this clone turned up once. The V call is TRBV6-1, the J call TRBJ2-3; D might be TRBD1 (6 bases). Germline V lookup: CDR1 MNHNS, CDR2 SASEGT. This CDR3 spans 15 amino acids. Between the trimmed V and J ends, which lost 5 bases and 6 bases, there was a span of 18 bases. CDR3 DNA sequence: TGTGCCAGCAGTTTAACAGGGAATTCGTGGGATACGCAGTATTTT. Protein: CASSLTGNSWDTQYF.

This chain connects TRBV27 to TRBJ1-1; D call uncertain. V lost 2 bases to trimming and J lost 5 bases, with 12 bases between them. Germline CDR1 is MNHEY and CDR2 is SMNVEV (reference sequence). The CDR3 loop spans 14 amino acids. CDR3 sequence: CASSLNIGGTEAFF. The CDR3 bases are TGTGCCAGCAGTTTAAATATCGGAGGAACTGAAGCTTTCTTT.

V is TRBV4-2 and J is TRBJ1-3, with D possibly TRBD1 on 6 matching bases. This CDR3 region has 15 residues. Trimming removed 2 bases from V and 3 bases from J, with 11 bases in between. Germline values: CDR1 LGHNA, CDR2 YNFKEQ. The CDR3 sequence: CASSQTGSYGNTIYF. CDR3 nucleotide sequence: TGTGCCAGCAGCCAAACAGGGTCTTATGGAAACACCATATATTTT.

CDR3 nucleotides: TGTGCCTGGAGCGGGAGTAGCCCAGATACGCAGTATTTT. It codes for CAWSGSSPDTQYF. The V call is TRBV30, the J call TRBJ2-3; D possibly corresponds to TRBD2 (6 bases). Germline-derived CDR1 and CDR2 are GTSNPN and SVGIG (reference sequence). The CDR3 totals 13 residues. V gave up 3 bases and J gave up 4 bases, with 11 bases separating them.

This clone was observed a single time. The chain employs TRBV4-1 and TRBJ2-5; 9 bases fit TRBD2. Unmatched junction bases numbered 8, after V lost 0 bases and J lost 6 bases. The length of the CDR3 is 16 residues. Per germline, CDR1 MGHRA and CDR2 YSYEKL. The CDR3 nucleotides read TGCGCCAGCAGCCAAGATGGTAGCGGGAGTCCGAAGACCCAGTACTTC. It yields the protein CASSQDGSGSPKTQYF.

The CDR3 here is CASTPGLTNEQYF. As DNA, the CDR3 is TGTGCCAGCACTCCGGGACTAACTAACGAGCAGTACTTC. The chain employs TRBV2 and TRBJ2-5, with 7 bases fitting TRBD2. The closer fit of TRBJ2-7 to the DNA end suggests the J call may be wrong. This CDR3 is built from 13 residues. The germline CDR1 and CDR2 sequences are SNHLY and FYNNEI.

The chain has TRBV9 and TRBJ1-4, with 7 nucleotides matching TRBD1. The V gene end was trimmed by 3 bases and the J gene end by 5 bases; junction bases not matched to a gene: 4. The CDR3 totals 14 residues. CDR1 and CDR2 from the germline V gene are SGDLS and YYNGEE. CDR3 amino acids: CASSEGQLNEKLFF. The CDR3 region has the DNA TGTGCCAGCAGCGAGGGACAGCTAAATGAAAAACTGTTTTTT.